The present TCR beta chain was sequenced within a study of beta chain features in type 1 diabetes (dated by TCRdb to between 2017 and 2018). Notes on the research overall: Mean age, gender distribution, total cell number and subset yield did not differ between patients and healthy donors. A total of roughly 100 million sorted cells were examined across all samples, and the number of cells per subset was strongly correlated with RNA yield. In the study, TCRB repertoires of sorted circulating CD4+ T cell subsets from recently diagnosed type 1 diabetes patients were compared with those of matched healthy donors. Whereas all 30 or so donors provided naive and central memory subsets, regulatory and stem cell-like memory subsets were isolated from just 8 patients and roughly eight healthy donors.

The entire amount of isolated RNA was reverse transcribed using the High Capacity cDNA Reverse Transcription Kit, so the sequenced TCRB transcripts were expressed ones. Naive, central memory and regulatory T cell samples underwent deep immunoSEQ sequencing, averaging about 3.57 million total reads per sample. After sorted cells were lysed in RLT buffer, RNA was extracted with DNase-treated RNeasy Micro or Mini kits, with the choice depending on cell number. Each cell subset was processed on its own to prevent cross-contamination, while patient and healthy donor samples were processed together. The immunoSEQ multiplex PCR was used to amplify TCRB sequences from cDNA, generating 87-bp fragments that spanned the CDR3 region. The amplicons were sequenced using the Illumina HiSeq platform. The source study handled its data this way. PCR bias was computationally corrected using synthetic template baselines, reads within Hamming distance 2 were collapsed, and singletons that could not be merged were discarded. Reads were aligned against IMGT to assign V, D and J genes, CDR3 length and insertions or deletions at six rearrangement sites. Within each subset, clonotype counts were normalized to sorted cell number, and only after that were true diversity and Gini coefficients computed with the tcR R package. Repertoire sharing was quantified using the overlap coefficient calculated on TCRB nucleotide sequences. This immuneACCESS table, as held by TCRdb, lists in-frame sequences with V and J called but not all clones. Of the missing ones, under half trace to an unresolved V gene in checked studies; the others have no known cause. From that table come the V and J calls and clone size; the DNA was used to work out D and trimming. A total of about 40,000 clones appear in this sample, approximately 49% of them only once. The ten largest account for under 0.9% of the sample.

Comments on this clone: Its antigen target is currently unknown. Base quality data are lacking; no much larger clone is found one base away.

General study outcomes and caveats: Fewer insertions and more nucleotide deletions at VDJ recombination sites were observed in patients with type 1 diabetes, implying thymic rearrangement abnormalities. Because cDNA rather than genomic DNA was sequenced, highly expressing activated cells could have been over-represented, although no difference in activation and CD3 levels was found between groups. A moderate but significant shortening of TCRB CDR3 length was observed in type 1 diabetes patients in all four CD4+ subsets. PCR might favor shorter templates, but patient and control samples were amplified and corrected together, so any skew would affect both groups equally. Naive, central memory and regulatory TCRB repertoires appeared to be more similar among patients than among healthy donors. Because small numbers of individuals were included in the HLA sub-analyses, any influence of HLA type on TCRB rearrangement was left unresolved.

Here V drops 2 bases and J drops 0 bases, and the junction holds 5 bases not matched to any gene. Per the germline V gene, SGHRS is the CDR1 and YFSETQ is the CDR2. The CDR3 sequence holds 15 residues, the cysteine and phenylalanine included. Only the CDR3 region is kept as DNA, spanning 45 bases read in frame from base 1. Each donor gave one peripheral blood draw, approximately 120 mL on average, collected into heparinised tubes. A BD FACSAria II and a panel including CD45RO, CCR7, CD25, CD127, CD95 and CD27 were used to sort naive, central memory, regulatory and stem cell-like memory CD4+ T cells. All sorted populations exceeded 95% purity. PBMCs were separated immediately by Lymphoprep density gradient centrifugation and were stained directly, without being cultured. So that batch effects would be minimized, each experiment stained and sorted samples in pairs, pairing one healthy donor with one patient.

The sequence derives from a woman aged 18-30 years in good health. This chain joins TRBV5-1 to TRBJ2-7; 7 central nucleotides agree with TRBD1. Sequences were obtained from central memory CD4+ T cells from blood. The bases are TGCGCCAGCAGCTTAAACAGGGGACCCTCCTACGAGCAGTACTTC. The translation is CASSLNRGPSYEQYF.